This entry lists 22 T cell receptor beta chains sequenced from one sample in a study of identical twins. TCRdb itself ran the 5' RACE reads through MiXCR, one entry per CDR3 protein. The repertoire has roughly 1.6 million distinct CDR3 sequences, about 30% of them found once; the top ten carry less than 0.35%. Material: cord blood. Receptor source: a newborn girl in good health.

This clonotype was detected only a few times. The rearrangement joins TRBV6-1 to TRBJ2-4; D is unresolved. There are 16 residues in the CDR3. Germline lookup yields CDR1 MNHNS and CDR2 SASEGT. Between the trimmed V and J ends, which lost 8 bases and 0 bases, there was a span of 17 bases. This CDR3 reads CASCPGSSLAKNIQYF. The CDR3 bases are TGTGCCAGCTGCCCAGGTTCCTCTTTAGCCAAAAACATTCAGTACTTC.

This clonotype was seen more than once but under ten times. The chain couples TRBV20-1 to TRBJ1-4; maybe TRBD1 (6 bases). CDR1 DFQATT and CDR2 SNEGSKA come from the germline V gene (reference sequence). The CDR3 spans 13 residues. Trimming removed 2 bases at V and 4 bases at J, with 8 bases between. The CDR3 DNA sequence: TGCAGTGCTAGATGGGACAATAATGAAAAACTGTTTTTT. Encoded protein: CSARWDNNEKLFF.

CDR3 nucleotide sequence: TGCGCCAGCAGCCAAGAGCCAGGGGGTAGCAATCAGCCCCAGCATTTT. Its translation is CASSQEPGGSNQPQHF. This chain connects TRBV4-1 to TRBJ1-5, with 7 bases that match TRBD1. With 0 bases clipped from V and 0 bases from J, the junction kept 2 bases outside the gene matches. The CDR3 runs to 16 residues. Germline CDR1 and CDR2: MGHRA and YSYEKL.

Of note for this clonotype: One base away lies a much larger clone, so this may be a sequencing read error. The chain uses TRBV5-1 and TRBJ2-1; D is unresolved. Looked up from germline, CDR1 is SGHRS and CDR2 is YFSETQ. CDR3 length: 14 amino acids. V lost 2 bases, J lost 13 bases, and 19 bases lay in between. CDR3 in DNA: TGCGCCAGCAGCTTAAGAACCTGGGAAGAGACCCAGTTCTTC. Translated, it gives CASSLRTWEETQFF.

This clonotype has ten or more counts. The J gene is TRBJ2-7, the V gene TRBV5-1; TRBD1 matches at 10 bases. The junction had 3 bases not matched to a gene; V was cut back by 0 bases and J by 3 bases. Germline CDR1 and CDR2: SGHRS and YFSETQ. The CDR3 runs 15 residues. The CDR3 nucleotides read TGCGCCAGCAGCTTGGCTCGGACAGGGGGCTACGAGCAGTACTTC. It encodes CASSLARTGGYEQYF. Combining the CDR3 with reference TRBV5-1 and TRBJ2-7 gives the whole variable domain KAGVTQTPRYLIKTRGQQVTLSCSPISGHRSVSWYQQTPGQGLQFLFEYFSETQRNKGNFPGRFSGRQFSNSRSEMNVSTLELGDSALYLCASSLARTGGYEQYFGPGTRLTVT.

V usage is TRBV10-3 and J usage is TRBJ2-7, with TRBD1 identical over 11 bases. V dropped 4 bases and J dropped 2; count of bases not matched to a gene: 10. CDR3 size: 17 residues. Looked up from germline, CDR1 is ENHRY and CDR2 is SYGVKD. CDR3: CAISGTGGLLLTYEQYF. The CDR3 DNA reads TGTGCCATCAGTGGGACAGGGGGCCTTCTCCTAACCTACGAGCAGTACTTC.

The V call is TRBV2, the J call TRBJ1-6, with D possibly matching TRBD1 (5 bases). The ends were cut back, 7 bases at V and 3 bases at J, with 16 bases in the middle. In germline, CDR1 is SNHLY, CDR2 FYNNEI. The CDR3 is made up of 16 amino acids. The DNA for the CDR3 is TGTGCCAGCACCCAAAGGGGACTCCGCTATAATTCACCCCTCCACTTT. It encodes CASTQRGLRYNSPLHF.

This sequence joins TRBV20-1 and TRBJ2-1, with D tentatively TRBD1 or TRBD2 (5 bases each). V dropped 3 bases and J dropped 4 bases, with 19 bases sitting between them. The CDR3 length is 16 residues. Germline lookup yields CDR1 DFQATT and CDR2 SNEGSKA (reference sequence). Written as DNA, the CDR3 is TGCAGTGCTAGGGACTCCGGGACCCTTAATTACAATGAGCAGTTCTTC. Protein: CSARDSGTLNYNEQFF.

The V call is TRBV2, the J call TRBJ2-4; either TRBD1 or TRBD2 may supply D (5 bases each). Deletions cut 2 bases from V and 8 bases from J, with 13 bases between. CDR1 and CDR2 from the germline V gene are SNHLY and FYNNEI. There are 14 residues in the CDR3. In nucleotides, the CDR3 is TGTGCCAGCAGTGAAATCGAGGGGATCGACATTCAGTACTTC. Its translation: CASSEIEGIDIQYF.

This clonotype was observed a handful of times. The rearrangement joins TRBV25-1 to TRBJ1-5; 7 bases align to TRBD1. V shed 2 bases, J shed 2 bases, and the junction held 3 bases outside the gene matches. The CDR3 is 15 amino acids. Germline CDR1 reads MGHDK; CDR2 reads SYGVNS. CDR3 sequence: CASSEGTVGNQPQHF. DNA for the CDR3: TGTGCCAGCAGTGAAGGGACAGTTGGCAATCAGCCCCAGCATTTT.

The rearrangement uses TRBV5-1 and TRBJ2-3; D might be TRBD2 (5 bases). Germline CDR1 and CDR2: SGHRS and YFSETQ. The V end lost 4 bases, the J end lost 6 bases, and 21 bases lay between the germline ends. The CDR3 loop spans 16 amino acids. CDR3 protein: CASSASILAIADTQYF. In nucleotides, the CDR3 is TGCGCCAGCAGCGCCTCCATCCTAGCCATCGCGGATACGCAGTATTTT. The full variable domain, its missing parts supplied by reference TRBV5-1 and TRBJ2-3, is KAGVTQTPRYLIKTRGQQVTLSCSPISGHRSVSWYQQTPGQGLQFLFEYFSETQRNKGNFPGRFSGRQFSNSRSEMNVSTLELGDSALYLCASSASILAIADTQYFGPGTRLTVL.

This clonotype has just one count. The rearrangement uses TRBV5-6 and TRBJ1-6; the D is unclear. The germline V gene encodes CDR1 SGHDT and CDR2 YYEEEE. V lost 5 bases and J 7 bases, leaving 19 bases between the germline ends. The CDR3 contains 16 residues. In DNA form, the CDR3 reads TGTGCCAGCAGTGAAGGGCTCGGGGTCCGCAATTCACCCCTCCACTTT. This codes for CASSEGLGVRNSPLHF.

Worth noting for this clonotype: The junction shows a germline mismatch at one end, possibly a read error. The chain joins TRBV2 to TRBJ2-5, with 9 bases identical to TRBD2. The CDR3 totals 16 residues. Germline values: CDR1 SNHLY, CDR2 FYNNEI. The CDR3 coding sequence is TGTGCCAGCAAGAAAAGAGCGGGGGGCTACCAAGAGGCCCAGTACTTC. Protein sequence: CASKKRAGGYQEAQYF. The variable domain in full, completed from reference TRBV2 and TRBJ2-5, reads EPEVTQTPSHQVTQMGQEVILRCVPISNHLYFYWYRQILGQKVEFLVSFYNNEISEKSEIFDDQFSVERPDGSNFTLKIRSTKLEDSAMYFCASKKRAGGYQEAQYFGPGTRLLVL.

The CDR3 reads CSARSPGPSEAFF. DNA for the CDR3: TGCAGTGCTAGAAGCCCGGGGCCCTCTGAAGCTTTCTTT. The chain uses TRBV20-1 and TRBJ1-1; a weak D match, TRBD1 (5 bases). Between the trimmed V and J ends, which lost 2 bases and 6 bases, there was a span of 13 bases. Germline V CDR1 and CDR2: DFQATT, SNEGSKA (reference sequence). The CDR3 covers 13 residues.

This chain uses TRBV6-1 with TRBJ2-3, with TRBD2 matching 9 bases. The CDR3 has 19 amino acids. Germline V CDR1 and CDR2: MNHNS, SASEGT. The V and J ends lost 4 bases and 4 bases, in that order; junction bases with no gene match: 18. CDR3 sequence: CASSASTSGRRRGADTQYF. The CDR3 coding sequence is TGTGCCAGCAGTGCGTCGACGAGCGGGAGGAGAAGGGGGGCAGATACGCAGTATTTT.

In this sample, this clonotype turned up a few times. The chain is built from TRBV9 and TRBJ2-3; the D is unclear. The germline V and J ends were trimmed by 0 bases and 4 bases, with 9 bases remaining between them. The V gene's germline CDR1 is SGDLS and CDR2 YYNGEE. This CDR3 has 14 amino acids. CDR3 in DNA: TGTGCCAGCAGCGTAGAAACCAACGCAGATACGCAGTATTTT. Its translation is CASSVETNADTQYF.

This chain uses TRBV28 with TRBJ1-5; D perhaps matches TRBD1 (6 bases). The CDR3 consists of 16 residues. V lost 6 bases, J lost 4 bases, and 19 bases lay in between. The germline V gene encodes CDR1 MDHEN and CDR2 SYDVKM. The CDR3 spells CASSTRAGGQNQPQHF. The DNA of the CDR3 is TGTGCCAGCAGCACAAGAGCCGGGGGGCAGAATCAGCCCCAGCATTTT.

This clonotype was picked up a small number of times. The CDR3 reads CASSQRFGSLYNEQYF. DNA for the CDR3: TGTGCCAGCAGCCAAAGATTCGGATCCCTATACAATGAGCAGTACTTC. This chain uses TRBV4-2 with TRBJ2-5; D not certain. CDR1 LGHNA and CDR2 YNFKEQ come from the germline V gene. This CDR3 is built from 16 residues. V was pared by 2 bases and J by 11 bases, with 24 bases between.

The genes are TRBV3-1 and TRBJ2-5, with D perhaps given as TRBD1 or TRBD2 (5 bases each). Germline loops: CDR1 LGHDT, CDR2 YNNKEL (reference sequence). This CDR3 has 15 amino acids. V gave up 0 bases and J gave up 5 bases, with 13 bases separating them. The CDR3 DNA follows: TGTGCCAGCAGCCAAGATCAGGGTAGCGTCGAGACCCAGTACTTC. This encodes CASSQDQGSVETQYF.

The rearrangement uses TRBV19 and TRBJ2-2; perhaps TRBD1 as D (5 bases). The CDR3 totals 16 residues. V dropped 2 bases and J dropped 5 bases, with 15 bases sitting between them. The germline CDR1 and CDR2 sequences are LNHDA and SQIVND (reference sequence). CDR3 in amino acids: CASSIPARAGTGELFF. The CDR3 DNA sequence: TGTGCCAGTAGTATACCGGCCAGGGCCGGGACCGGGGAGCTGTTTTTT. Variable domain in full (rest from reference TRBV19 and TRBJ2-2): DGGITQSPKYLFRKEGQNVTLSCEQNLNHDAMYWYRQDPGQGLRLIYYSQIVNDFQKGDIAEGYSVSREKKESFPLTVTSAQKNPTAFYLCASSIPARAGTGELFFGEGSRLTVL.

This sequence joins TRBV28 and TRBJ2-5; TRBD2 matches at 9 bases. With the DNA end fitting TRBJ2-1 better, the J assignment may be wrong. CDR3 size: 16 residues. Germline V gene lookup returns CDR1 MDHEN and CDR2 SYDVKM. CDR3 protein: CASSPRKSGRQETQFF. The CDR3 DNA follows: TGTGCCAGCAGTCCGAGAAAGAGCGGGAGGCAAGAGACCCAGTTCTTC.

This clonotype has just a few counts. This rearrangement joins TRBV20-1 to TRBJ2-5; 9 bases agree with TRBD1. The germline CDR1 and CDR2 sequences are DFQATT and SNEGSKA (reference sequence). J was trimmed by 5 bases and V by 3 bases; bases with no gene match: 1. The CDR3 is made up of 12 amino acids. The CDR3 sequence: CSASGQGETQYF. The CDR3 DNA is TGCAGTGCTAGCGGACAGGGGGAGACCCAGTACTTC.